The clone carrying this T cell receptor beta chain was seen a handful of times. The antigen remains undetermined. The CDR3 consists of 15 residues. From germline, CDR1 is LGHNA and CDR2 YNFKEQ. V dropped 1 base and J dropped 6 bases, with 15 bases sitting between them. After 5'RACE with constant-segment primers, TCR alpha and TCR beta cDNA libraries carrying sample barcodes and UMIs were obtained. TCRdb re-analysed the 5' RACE reads in MiXCR, keeping a single row per CDR3 protein. Here the sample spans almost 250,000 distinct CDR3 sequences, 15% being singletons. The sample comes from a study of T-cell memory formation after mild COVID-19. The wider study: There were largely donor-specific TCR clusters. Findings of the study overall: Clones that contracted clustered mainly in CM and EM if CD4+ and in EMRA if CD8+.

V gene TRBV4-2 combines with J gene TRBJ1-2; D unclear. The sample consisted of PBMCs or a T cell subset sorted from them (not recorded which). This TCR was sampled from an adult woman who had mild COVID-19 (a few samples of this study predate the infection). Cell type and time point are not known. The CDR3 is CASSQGLEGEDGYTF. In nucleotides, the CDR3 is TGTGCCAGCAGCCAAGGTCTCGAGGGAGAGGATGGCTACACCTTC.